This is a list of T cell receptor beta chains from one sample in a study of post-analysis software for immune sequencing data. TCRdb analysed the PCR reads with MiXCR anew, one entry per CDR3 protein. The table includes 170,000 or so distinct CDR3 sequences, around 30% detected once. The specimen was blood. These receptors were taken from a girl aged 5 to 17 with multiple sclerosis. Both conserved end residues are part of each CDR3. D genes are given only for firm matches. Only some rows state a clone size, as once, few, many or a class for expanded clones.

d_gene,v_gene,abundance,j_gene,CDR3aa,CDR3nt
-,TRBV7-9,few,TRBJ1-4,CASSPPGGEGEKLFF,TGTGCCAGCAGCCCCCCCGGGGGTGAAGGTGAAAAACTGTTTTTT
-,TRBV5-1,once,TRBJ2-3,CASSLQGFGGTGTQYF,TGCGCCAGCAGCTTGCAAGGTTTTGGCGGCACAGGTACGCAGTATTTT
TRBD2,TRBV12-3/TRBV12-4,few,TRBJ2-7,CASSLRTSGSPFGSYEQYF,TGTGCCAGCAGTTTAAGGACTAGCGGGAGTCCCTTTGGGTCCTACGAGCAGTACTTC
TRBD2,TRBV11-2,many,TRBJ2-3,CASSKTGFLRGRAADTQYF,TGTGCCAGCAGCAAAACCGGCTTCCTTCGGGGGAGGGCCGCAGATACGCAGTATTTT
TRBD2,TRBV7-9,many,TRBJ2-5,CASSLGRLAGDQETQYF,TGTGCCAGCAGCCTAGGACGGCTAGCGGGCGACCAAGAGACCCAGTACTTC
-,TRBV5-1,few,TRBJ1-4,CASSGEPGAREKLFF,TGCGCCAGCAGCGGGGAGCCGGGGGCGAGAGAAAAACTGTTTTTT
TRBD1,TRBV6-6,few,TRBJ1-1,CASSYSAGGLNTEAFF,TGTGCCAGCAGTTACTCGGCAGGGGGCCTGAACACTGAAGCTTTCTTT
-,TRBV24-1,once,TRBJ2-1,CAASDPGYLGNEQFF,TGTGCCGCCAGTGACCCCGGGTATTTGGGCAATGAGCAGTTCTTC
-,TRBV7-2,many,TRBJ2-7,CASSLTTGNSYEQYF,TGTGCCAGCAGCTTGACTACAGGCAACTCCTACGAGCAGTACTTC
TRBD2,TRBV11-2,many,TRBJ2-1,CASSFRLARQSSYNEQFF,TGTGCCAGCAGCTTCAGACTAGCGCGCCAAAGCTCCTACAATGAGCAGTTCTTC
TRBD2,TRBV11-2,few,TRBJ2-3,CASSAISGGWILAGRSTDTQYF,TGTGCCAGCAGCGCCATTAGTGGTGGGTGGATTTTAGCGGGCCGAAGCACAGATACGCAGTATTTT
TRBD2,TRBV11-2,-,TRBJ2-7,CASSLESRTSGPTYEQYF,TGTGCCAGCAGCTTAGAGTCCAGGACTAGCGGTCCCACCTACGAGCAGTACTTC
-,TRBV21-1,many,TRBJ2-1,CASSKVDVIDEQFF,TGTGCCAGCAGCAAAGTCGACGTGATAGATGAGCAGTTCTTC
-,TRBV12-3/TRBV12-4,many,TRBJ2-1,CASGGITASQFF,TGTGCCAGCGGGGGGATCACAGCGAGTCAGTTCTTC
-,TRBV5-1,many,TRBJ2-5,CASSPGTLQETQYF,TGCGCCAGCAGCCCTGGGACGTTACAAGAGACCCAGTACTTC
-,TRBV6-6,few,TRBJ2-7,CASRTGTPLYEQYF,TGTGCCAGCAGAACCGGGACTCCCCTCTACGAGCAGTACTTC
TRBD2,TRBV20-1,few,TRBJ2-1,CSASNVGAISGRDNEQFF,TGCAGTGCTAGCAATGTCGGGGCAATTAGCGGGAGGGACAATGAGCAGTTCTTC
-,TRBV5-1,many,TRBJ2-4,CATLRGSNIQYF,TGCGCCACCCTACGGGGATCAAACATTCAGTACTTC
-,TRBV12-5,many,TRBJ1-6,CASGLGTSNPLHF,TGTGCTAGTGGTTTGGGGACGAGTAACCCCCTCCACTTT
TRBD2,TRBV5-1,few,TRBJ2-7,CASSLESLAGPGYEQYF,TGCGCCAGCAGCTTGGAAAGTCTAGCGGGACCGGGCTACGAGCAGTACTTC
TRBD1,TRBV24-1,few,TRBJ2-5,CATSDSWTGMETQYF,TGTGCCACCAGTGATTCCTGGACAGGGATGGAGACCCAGTACTTC
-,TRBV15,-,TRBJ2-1,CATSRDYGGGDWIYNEQFF,TGTGCCACCAGCAGAGATTATGGAGGAGGGGACTGGATCTACAATGAGCAGTTCTTC
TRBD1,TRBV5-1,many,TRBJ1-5,CASPTGTGNQPQHF,TGCGCCAGCCCGACAGGGACGGGCAATCAGCCCCAGCATTTT
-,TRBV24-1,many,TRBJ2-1,CATSESYNEQFF,TGTGCCACCAGTGAGTCCTACAATGAGCAGTTCTTC
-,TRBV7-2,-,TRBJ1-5,CASSSGLQGGGQPQHF,TGTGCCAGCAGCTCAGGTCTGCAGGGCGGGGGACAGCCCCAGCATTTT
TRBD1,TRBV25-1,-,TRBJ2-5,CASSVWDSSQETQYF,TGTGCCAGCAGTGTCTGGGACAGTTCCCAAGAGACCCAGTACTTC
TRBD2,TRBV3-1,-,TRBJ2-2,CASSGTSGRIGTGELFF,TGTGCCAGCAGCGGGACTAGCGGGAGAATCGGCACCGGGGAGCTGTTTTTT
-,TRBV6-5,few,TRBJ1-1,CASSYGNRNTEAFF,TGTGCCAGCAGTTATGGTAACAGGAACACTGAAGCTTTCTTT
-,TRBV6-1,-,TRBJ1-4,CASNYRSDEELFF,TGTGCCAGCAACTACAGGTCTGACGAAGAACTGTTTTTT
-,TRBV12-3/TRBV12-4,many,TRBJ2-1,CASSVGLGFGTEQFF,TGTGCCAGCAGTGTCGGATTAGGGTTCGGGACAGAGCAGTTCTTC
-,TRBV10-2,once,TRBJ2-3,CASSADKDSFADTQYF,TGCGCCAGCAGTGCCGACAAGGACAGTTTCGCAGATACGCAGTATTTT
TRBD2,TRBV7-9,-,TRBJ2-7,CASSLGTSGLSYEQYF,TGTGCCAGCAGCTTAGGGACTAGCGGACTCTCCTACGAGCAGTACTTC
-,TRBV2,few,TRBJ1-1,CASSDLQGGSMNTEAFF,TGTGCCAGCAGTGATCTCCAGGGTGGGAGTATGAACACTGAAGCTTTCTTT
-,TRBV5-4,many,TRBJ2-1,CASSSLIRFGYNEQFF,TGTGCCAGCAGCTCGTTGATTCGGTTTGGGTACAATGAGCAGTTCTTC
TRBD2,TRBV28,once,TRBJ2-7,CASSSGGGEQYF,TGTGCCAGCAGTTCAGGCGGGGGGGAGCAGTACTTC
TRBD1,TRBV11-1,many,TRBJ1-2,CASSYGTGSYGYTF,TGTGCCAGCAGCTACGGGACAGGGTCCTATGGCTACACCTTC
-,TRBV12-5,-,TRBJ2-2,CASGPWTETNTGELFF,TGTGCTAGTGGCCCCTGGACCGAGACGAACACCGGGGAGCTGTTTTTT
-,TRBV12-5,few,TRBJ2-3,CASGPQTDTQYF,TGTGCTAGTGGTCCGCAAACAGATACGCAGTATTTT
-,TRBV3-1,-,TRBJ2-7,CASSPLLESYEQYF,TGTGCCAGCAGTCCACTACTGGAGTCCTACGAGCAGTACTTC
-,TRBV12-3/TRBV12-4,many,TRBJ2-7,CASSLVSFDEQYF,TGTGCCAGCAGTTTAGTTTCATTCGACGAGCAGTACTTC
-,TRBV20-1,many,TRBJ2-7,CSAPGQGYEQYF,TGCAGTGCACCGGGTCAGGGGTACGAGCAGTACTTC
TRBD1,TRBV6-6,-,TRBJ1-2,CASSYRTGGDGYTF,TGTGCCAGCAGTTACCGCACAGGGGGGGATGGCTACACCTTC
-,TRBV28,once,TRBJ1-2,CAREDSYYSYTF,TGTGCCAGGGAAGACAGCTACTATAGCTACACCTTC
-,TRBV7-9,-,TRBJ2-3,CASSPRSGVTDTRYF,TGTGCCAGCAGCCCCCGTAGCGGAGTCACAGATACGCGGTATTTT
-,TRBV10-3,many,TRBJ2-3,CAIRGPIGDTQYF,TGTGCCATCAGAGGGCCGATAGGCGATACGCAGTATTTT
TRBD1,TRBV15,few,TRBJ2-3,CATSSRPRDRGPDTQYF,TGTGCCACCAGCAGCCGACCAAGGGACAGGGGTCCAGATACGCAGTATTTT
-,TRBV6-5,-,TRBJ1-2,CASSYSAAVRANGYTF,TGTGCCAGCAGTTACTCGGCCGCGGTCAGGGCTAATGGCTACACCTTC
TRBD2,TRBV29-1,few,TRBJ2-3,CSVGPSGASTDTQYF,TGCAGCGTTGGACCGAGCGGGGCGAGCACAGATACGCAGTATTTT